This is a list of T cell receptor beta chains from one sample in a study of read filtering for tumor transcriptome and immune sequencing. TCRdb called the reads again in MiXCR, with one record for every CDR3 protein. The sample contains 100,000 to 150,000 distinct CDR3 sequences, over 10% of which appear only once. The sample was a population of CD138-negative cells sorted from bone marrow. These receptors came from a donor aged 40 or over with multiple myeloma. Both conserved end residues are part of each CDR3.

TRBJ2-5	TRBV28	CASRHSGLGSETQYF
TRBJ2-7	TRBV7-8	CASSLGPGLQYEQYF
TRBJ2-3	TRBV20-1	CSATTPGLAGQVNTQYF
TRBJ1-1	TRBV2	CASSESESTEAFF
TRBJ2-3	TRBV20-1	CSARDGLASTDTQYF
TRBJ1-1	TRBV7-6	CASTLRSNTEAFF
TRBJ2-3	TRBV5-1	CASSREGHMTTDTQYF
TRBJ2-2	TRBV3-1	CASSRRTAANTGELFF
TRBJ2-3	TRBV7-6	CASSPVGLRTDTQYF
TRBJ1-1	TRBV9	CASSVADTEAFF
TRBJ2-7	TRBV20-1	CSARPLLPVNSYEQYF
TRBJ2-3	TRBV12-3/TRBV12-4	CASSLGETDTQYF
TRBJ1-2	TRBV19	CASSIVRLNYGYTF
TRBJ1-3	TRBV7-2	CASSPTVSGNTIYF
TRBJ2-7	TRBV5-1	CASSRGSYTYEQYF
TRBJ1-2	TRBV30	CAWSVGQFGYTF
TRBJ1-4	TRBV7-2	CASSPPSRGNEKLFF
TRBJ2-1	TRBV7-2	CASSLGPRASNEQFF
TRBJ1-3	TRBV11-3	CASSFGTQSGNTIYF
TRBJ2-7	TRBV6-1	CASSALLGQVFDEQYF
TRBJ2-1	TRBV5-1	CASSLGGAEPKQFF
TRBJ2-7	TRBV11-1	CASSFRTGAPTYEQYF
TRBJ1-3	TRBV10-3	CAISDKDISGNTIYF
TRBJ2-1	TRBV12-3/TRBV12-4	CASSLGDKPFSYNEQFF
TRBJ2-1	TRBV20-1	CSAVTSGSINNEQFF
TRBJ2-4	TRBV29-1	CSVVEQGANIQYF
TRBJ2-3	TRBV20-1	CSASLHVVSEDTQYF
TRBJ2-7	TRBV20-1	CSASPGLGDYEQYF
TRBJ2-2	TRBV20-1	CSARPTGYTGELFF
TRBJ2-1	TRBV20-1	CSVGLAGGGEQFF
TRBJ2-1	TRBV28	CASSIRLAGGDYNEQFF
TRBJ1-2	TRBV6-1	CASTPIKDASDGYTF
TRBJ2-7	TRBV28	CASSTENRGRGEQYF
TRBJ2-1	TRBV5-1	CASYLGRGGLGEQFF
TRBJ2-1	TRBV19	CASRGRGSTEQFF
TRBJ2-5	TRBV2	CASSKRPRPGGQETQYF
TRBJ2-6	TRBV18	CASSPGTFVGSGANVLTF
TRBJ1-1	TRBV5-1	CASSSGGGLTSPEAFF
TRBJ1-5	TRBV10-3	CAITRDLNQPQHF
TRBJ2-2	TRBV4-2	CASSLRYGADTGELFF
TRBJ2-1	TRBV14	CASSFEGGYNEQFF